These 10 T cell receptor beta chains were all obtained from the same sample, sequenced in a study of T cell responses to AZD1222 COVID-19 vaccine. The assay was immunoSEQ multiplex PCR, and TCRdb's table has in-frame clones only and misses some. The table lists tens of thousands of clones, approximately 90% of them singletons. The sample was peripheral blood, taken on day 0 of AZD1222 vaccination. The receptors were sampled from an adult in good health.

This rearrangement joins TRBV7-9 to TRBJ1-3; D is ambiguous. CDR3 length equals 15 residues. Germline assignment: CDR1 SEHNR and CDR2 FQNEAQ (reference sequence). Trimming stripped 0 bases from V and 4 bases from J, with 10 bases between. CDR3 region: CASSLAIGPGNTIYF. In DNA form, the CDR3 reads TGTGCCAGCAGCTTAGCGATAGGGCCGGGAAACACCATATATTTT.

CDR3 protein: CASRTPLRGGASYNEQFF. CDR3 coding DNA: TGTGCCTCCCGAACCCCCTTGCGCGGGGGGGCCTCCTACAATGAGCAGTTCTTC. The chain joins TRBV30 to TRBJ2-1, with 9 bases aligning to TRBD2. CDR1 is GTSNPN and CDR2 is SVGIG in the germline V gene (reference sequence). The length of the CDR3 is 18 residues. V was pared by 7 bases and J by 0 bases, with 16 bases of the junction left unmatched.

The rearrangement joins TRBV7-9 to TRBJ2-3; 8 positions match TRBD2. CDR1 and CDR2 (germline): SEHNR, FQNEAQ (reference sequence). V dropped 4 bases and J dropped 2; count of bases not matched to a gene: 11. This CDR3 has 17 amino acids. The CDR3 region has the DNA TGTGCCAGCAGCTATTTGGGACTAGGGGAGCCCACAGATACGCAGTATTTT. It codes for CASSYLGLGEPTDTQYF.

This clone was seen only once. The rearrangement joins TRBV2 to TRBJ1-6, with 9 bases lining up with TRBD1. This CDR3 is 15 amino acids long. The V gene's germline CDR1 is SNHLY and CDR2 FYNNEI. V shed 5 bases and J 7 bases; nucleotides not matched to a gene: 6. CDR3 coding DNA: TGTGCCAGCAGTTTAACCGGGACAGGGAATTCACCCCTCCACTTT. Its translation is CASSLTGTGNSPLHF. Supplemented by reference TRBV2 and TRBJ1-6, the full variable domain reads EPEVTQTPSHQVTQMGQEVILRCVPISNHLYFYWYRQILGQKVEFLVSFYNNEISEKSEIFDDQFSVERPDGSNFTLKIRSTKLEDSAMYFCASSLTGTGNSPLHFGNGTRLTVT.

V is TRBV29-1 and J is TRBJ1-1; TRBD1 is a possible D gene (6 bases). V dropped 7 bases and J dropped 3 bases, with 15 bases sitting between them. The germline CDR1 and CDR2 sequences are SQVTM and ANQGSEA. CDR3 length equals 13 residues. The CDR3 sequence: CSATRGAHTEAFF. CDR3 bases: TGCAGCGCCACCCGGGGGGCCCACACTGAAGCTTTCTTT. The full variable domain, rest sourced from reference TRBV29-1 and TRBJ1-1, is SAVISQKPSRDICQRGTSLTIQCQVDSQVTMMFWYRQQPGQSLTLIATANQGSEATYESGFVIDKFPISRPNLTFSTLTVSNMSPEDSSIYLCSATRGAHTEAFFGQGTRLTVV.

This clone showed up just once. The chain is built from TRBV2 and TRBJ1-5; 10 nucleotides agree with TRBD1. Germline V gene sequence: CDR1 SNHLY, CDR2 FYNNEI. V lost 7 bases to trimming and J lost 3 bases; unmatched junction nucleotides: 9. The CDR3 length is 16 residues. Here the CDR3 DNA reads TGTGCCAGCACTGGGACAGGGGCTCTTTCCAATCAGCCCCAGCATTTT. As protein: CASTGTGALSNQPQHF.

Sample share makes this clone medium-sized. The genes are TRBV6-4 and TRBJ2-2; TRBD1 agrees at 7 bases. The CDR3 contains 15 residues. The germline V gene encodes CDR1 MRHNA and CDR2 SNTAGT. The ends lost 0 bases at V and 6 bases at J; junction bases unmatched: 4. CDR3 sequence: CASSDSFQGAGELFF. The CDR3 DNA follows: TGTGCCAGCAGTGACTCGTTCCAGGGGGCCGGGGAGCTGTTTTTT.

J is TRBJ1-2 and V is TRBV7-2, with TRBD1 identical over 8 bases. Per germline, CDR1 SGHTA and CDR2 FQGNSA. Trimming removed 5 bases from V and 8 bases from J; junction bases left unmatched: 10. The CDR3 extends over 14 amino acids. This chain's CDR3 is CASSTYRGLRGYTF. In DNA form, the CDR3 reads TGTGCCAGCAGCACCTACAGGGGGTTGAGGGGCTACACCTTC. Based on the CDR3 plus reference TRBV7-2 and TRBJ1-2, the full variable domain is GAGVSQSPSNKVTEKGKDVELRCDPISGHTALYWYRQSLGQGLEFLIYFQGNSAPDKSGLPSDRFSAERTGGSVSTLTIQRTQQEDSAVYLCASSTYRGLRGYTFGSGTRLTVV.

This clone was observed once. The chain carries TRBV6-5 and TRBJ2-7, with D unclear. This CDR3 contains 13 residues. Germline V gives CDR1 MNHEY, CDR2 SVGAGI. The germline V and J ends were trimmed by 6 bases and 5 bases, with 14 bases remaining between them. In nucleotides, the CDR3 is TGTGCCAGCAGGGATGTAAATAGGGACGAGCAGTACTTC. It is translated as CASRDVNRDEQYF.

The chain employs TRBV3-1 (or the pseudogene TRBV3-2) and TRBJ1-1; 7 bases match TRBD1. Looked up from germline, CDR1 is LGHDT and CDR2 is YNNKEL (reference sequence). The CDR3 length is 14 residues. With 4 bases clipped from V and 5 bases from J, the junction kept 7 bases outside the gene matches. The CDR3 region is CASSPRDRETEAFF. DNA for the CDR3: TGTGCCAGCAGCCCACGTGACAGGGAGACTGAAGCTTTCTTT.